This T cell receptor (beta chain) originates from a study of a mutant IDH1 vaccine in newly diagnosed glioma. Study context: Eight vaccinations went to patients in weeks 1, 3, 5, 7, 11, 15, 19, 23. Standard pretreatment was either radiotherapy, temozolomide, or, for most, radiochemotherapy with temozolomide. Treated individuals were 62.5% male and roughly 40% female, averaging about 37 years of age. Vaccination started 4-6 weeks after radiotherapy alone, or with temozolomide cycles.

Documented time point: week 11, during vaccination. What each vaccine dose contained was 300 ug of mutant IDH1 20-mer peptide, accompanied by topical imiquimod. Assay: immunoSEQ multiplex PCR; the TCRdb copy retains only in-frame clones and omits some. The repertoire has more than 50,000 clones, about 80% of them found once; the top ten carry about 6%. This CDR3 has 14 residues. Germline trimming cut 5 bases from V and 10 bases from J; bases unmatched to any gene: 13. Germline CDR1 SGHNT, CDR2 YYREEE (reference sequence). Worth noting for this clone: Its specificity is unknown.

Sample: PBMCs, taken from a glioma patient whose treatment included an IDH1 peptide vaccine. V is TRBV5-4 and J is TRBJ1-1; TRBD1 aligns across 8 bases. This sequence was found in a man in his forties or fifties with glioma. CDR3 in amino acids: CASRKSQGAPRAFF. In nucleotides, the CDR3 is TGTGCCAGCAGGAAAAGTCAGGGGGCGCCCAGAGCTTTCTTT.